Listed below are T cell receptor beta chains from one sample, sequenced in a study of post-analysis software for immune sequencing data. TCRdb itself ran the PCR reads through MiXCR, one entry per CDR3 protein. The data hold 380,000 or so distinct CDR3 sequences, with around a third observed a single time. Sequencing was done on a sample of blood. The receptors originated from a girl aged 5 to 17 with multiple sclerosis. CDR3s include the opening cysteine and the closing phenylalanine or tryptophan. The D gene is left open where the match is weak. Not every row has a clone size; where given, it reads once, few, many or a size class.

clone_size,d_call,v_call,j_call,cdr3_nt,cdr3_aa
few,.,TRBV4-1,TRBJ2-7,TGCGCCAGCAGCCAAGTTAGGGGAGAGCAGTACTTC,CASSQVRGEQYF
.,.,TRBV6-5,TRBJ2-5,TGTGCCAGCAGTTACTTATCCAGGGTGGAGACCCAGTACTTC,CASSYLSRVETQYF
few,TRBD1,TRBV3-1,TRBJ2-7,TGTGCCAGCAGCCACTACAGGGGGCGCGACGAGCAGTACTTC,CASSHYRGRDEQYF
.,.,TRBV20-1,TRBJ2-7,TGCAGTGCTCCCCGGGGCGAGCCCTACGAGCAGTACTTC,CSAPRGEPYEQYF
few,.,TRBV29-1,TRBJ1-1,TGCAGCGTCCTGAGGTACACTGAAGCTTTCTTT,CSVLRYTEAFF
few,.,TRBV5-5,TRBJ2-3,TGTGCCAGCAGCTGGGACATTCCGGAGGGCACGCAGTATTTT,CASSWDIPEGTQYF
.,.,TRBV6-1,TRBJ1-3,TGTGCCAGCAGTGAACCATTAGGGCAGCTCTCTGGAAACACCATATATTTT,CASSEPLGQLSGNTIYF
once,.,TRBV6-2/TRBV6-3,TRBJ1-1,TGTGCCAGCAGTTACCGGGGCCAGCAGACTGAAGCTTTCTTT,CASSYRGQQTEAFF
.,.,TRBV12-3/TRBV12-4,TRBJ1-6,TGTGCCAGCAGGAAGATAAATTCACCCCTCCACTTT,CASRKINSPLHF
.,.,TRBV5-1,TRBJ1-5,TGCGCCAGCAGCTTGTCGGGCCCCAATCAGCCCCAGCATTTT,CASSLSGPNQPQHF
.,.,TRBV5-1,TRBJ2-5,TGCGCCAGCAGCTCCTACCTGGGACTGGGGGAGACCCAGTACTTC,CASSSYLGLGETQYF
.,.,TRBV13,TRBJ2-7,TGTGCCAGCAGCTTAGGTCCGGACCACTACGAGCAGTACTTC,CASSLGPDHYEQYF
.,TRBD1,TRBV12-3/TRBV12-4,TRBJ2-7,TGTGCCAGCAGTGCCGGGACAGGTGAACCCGCACCCTACGAGCAGTACTTC,CASSAGTGEPAPYEQYF
.,.,TRBV6-5,TRBJ2-7,TGTGCCAGCAGTTACTCGGAGGCAGGGGGGGGTTACGAGCAGTACTTC,CASSYSEAGGGYEQYF
few,TRBD2,TRBV7-2,TRBJ2-7,TGTGCCAGCAGCTCTAGCGGGGCCTCCTACGAGCAGTACTTC,CASSSSGASYEQYF
once,.,TRBV7-7,TRBJ2-7,TGTGCTAGCAGCTCGGGACCGGGAAACGAGCAGTACTTC,CASSSGPGNEQYF
.,.,TRBV27,TRBJ2-7,TGTGCCAGCAGTCTGGGACTCCTCTACGAGCAGTACTTC,CASSLGLLYEQYF
.,TRBD1,TRBV5-5,TRBJ2-3,TGTGCCAGCAGCGCGGGACAGGGGATGAGCACAGATACGCAGTATTTT,CASSAGQGMSTDTQYF
.,.,TRBV7-2,TRBJ2-3,TGTGCCAGCAGCCCACATGGGCAAGGTGATACGCAGTATTTT,CASSPHGQGDTQYF
few,.,TRBV13,TRBJ1-2,TGTGCCAGCAGCTTAGCCGGAGGCCGCGTGGGGACAAGGGCTTCCACCTTC,CASSLAGGRVGTRASTF
.,.,TRBV29-1,TRBJ1-2,TGCAGCGTTGGGGCGGAGGTCCATGGCTACACCTTC,CSVGAEVHGYTF
.,.,TRBV14,TRBJ2-5,TGTGCCAGCAGCCAAGATACGGGGATGACCCAGTACTTC,CASSQDTGMTQYF
.,.,TRBV4-2,TRBJ1-6,TGTGCCAGCAGCCAAGAAGCGGCAGCTCGGACCCTCCACTTT,CASSQEAAARTLHF
.,.,TRBV5-1,TRBJ1-1,TGCGCCAGCAGCCCGGGGCGGGGGCGTAAAGATTCGAACACTGAAGCTTTCTTT,CASSPGRGRKDSNTEAFF
.,TRBD1,TRBV27,TRBJ2-7,TGTGCCAGCAGTGGACAGGGAAGGGGATCCTACGAGCAGTACTTC,CASSGQGRGSYEQYF
few,TRBD1,TRBV12-3/TRBV12-4,TRBJ2-5,TGTGCCAGCAGTTTACTTCACAGGGGGCAGGAGACCCAGTACTTC,CASSLLHRGQETQYF
few,TRBD2,TRBV5-1,TRBJ2-1,TGCGCCAGCAGCGCGATCGGGACTAGCGGCGATGAGCAGTTCTTC,CASSAIGTSGDEQFF
.,TRBD2,TRBV7-3,TRBJ2-1,TGTGCCAGCAGCTTAGGTCCAGCGGGGGCCAACAATGAGCAGTTCTTC,CASSLGPAGANNEQFF
few,TRBD2,TRBV10-3,TRBJ2-1,TGTGCCATCAGTGAGATGCGGGGGGGCGGGAATGAGCAGTTCTTC,CAISEMRGGGNEQFF
few,.,TRBV5-1,TRBJ1-2,TGCGCCAGCAGCTTGATTATAAGCGACAACACGGGGGGCACCTTC,CASSLIISDNTGGTF
.,TRBD2,TRBV5-1,TRBJ2-5,TGCGCCAGCAGCTTAGGAATAGCGGGGACCCAAGAGACCCAGTACTTC,CASSLGIAGTQETQYF
.,.,TRBV5-1,TRBJ2-5,TGCGCCAGCAGCACGGGGGAGCCCCAAGAGACCCAGTACTTC,CASSTGEPQETQYF
.,.,TRBV10-3,TRBJ2-1,TGTGCCATCTCGGCCATAGTTGGGGTTTCCTACAATGAGCAGTTCTTC,CAISAIVGVSYNEQFF
.,TRBD1,TRBV12-3/TRBV12-4,TRBJ2-7,TGTGCCAGCAGCCATGGCGGACAGGGGGACGAGCAGTACTTC,CASSHGGQGDEQYF
.,TRBD1,TRBV28,TRBJ2-7,TGTGCCAGCAGTTTGAGACAGGGGGCGGACGAGCAGTACTTC,CASSLRQGADEQYF
few,TRBD1,TRBV3-1,TRBJ2-7,TGTGCCAGCAGACGCGGGACAGGGGGACTCTACGAGCAGTACTTC,CASRRGTGGLYEQYF
.,.,TRBV10-3,TRBJ2-1,TGTGCCACGGGCCGACATGTCCACAATGAGCAGTTCTTC,CATGRHVHNEQFF
.,.,TRBV6-5,TRBJ1-1,TGTGCCAGCAGTTACTCGACCGGGACGGCGATGAACACTGAAGCTTTCTTT,CASSYSTGTAMNTEAFF
few,TRBD2,TRBV4-1,TRBJ2-1,TGCGCCAGCAGCGATGTTGGACTAGCGGGGGGCAATGAGCAGTTCTTC,CASSDVGLAGGNEQFF
few,.,TRBV20-1,TRBJ1-5,TGCAGTGCTCCCCCGTTGGGGGGCAATCAGCCCCAGCATTTT,CSAPPLGGNQPQHF
.,TRBD1,TRBV12-5,TRBJ2-1,TGTGCTAGTGGTTTGTATCCCGGGACAGCTATCAATGAGCAGTTCTTC,CASGLYPGTAINEQFF
few,TRBD1,TRBV27,TRBJ1-1,TGTGCCAGCAGCCTGGACAGGACTAACACTGAAGCTTTCTTT,CASSLDRTNTEAFF
.,TRBD2,TRBV4-3,TRBJ2-3,TGCGCCAGCAGCCAAGAAGGTAGCGGGGGGGCCCCAGATACGCAGTATTTT,CASSQEGSGGAPDTQYF
.,.,TRBV28,TRBJ1-5,TGTGCCAGCAGTTTTTCGCGGTATAGCGATCAGCCCCAGCATTTT,CASSFSRYSDQPQHF
.,.,TRBV5-1,TRBJ1-5,TGCGCCAGCAGAGAGTTTAGCAATCAGCCCCAGCATTTT,CASREFSNQPQHF
.,.,TRBV5-1,TRBJ2-1,TGCGCCAGCAGCTTGGTGGGATACAGCTCCTACAATGAGCAGTTCTTC,CASSLVGYSSYNEQFF